This TCR beta chain was identified during a study of T-cell reconstitution after alpha-beta-depleted transplantation in children. This CDR3 is built from 14 residues. J gave up 3 bases and V 8 bases, and 7 bases lay outside the gene matches. From germline, CDR1 is MDHEN and CDR2 SYDVKM. As it was prepared, the TCRbeta library received unique molecular identifiers. TCRdb reanalysed the PCR reads using MiXCR and keeps one entry per CDR3 protein. The profile shows approximately 510,000 distinct CDR3 sequences, 18% of them singletons. The chain uses TRBV28 and TRBJ2-7; 10 nucleotides align to TRBD2. The TCR originated in a human donor who donated a stem cell graft to a child with acute lymphoblastic leukemia. This sample comprised PBMCs from the stem cell graft donor, obtained from the stem cell graft. The CDR3 coding sequence is TGTGCCAGCTGTCCTAGCGGGAGTCTCTACGAGCAGTACTTC. Its translation is CASCPSGSLYEQYF.